This T cell receptor (beta chain) appears in the sequencing data of a study of T cells after somatic rescue of genetic block. V was clipped by 0 bases and J by 2 bases, with 12 bases between them. Germline-derived CDR1 and CDR2 are SGHRS and YFSETQ. The CDR3 is 15 residues long. The protocol was immunoSEQ multiplex PCR, while the TCRdb copy is restricted to in-frame clones and leaves out a portion. The table lists 9,500 to 15,000 clones, 70% to 75% of them singletons. This clonotype was obtained from a boy younger than 18. Specimen: peripheral blood mononuclear cells (PBMCs). V and J are TRBV5-1 and TRBJ2-7; the D is unclear. The CDR3 is CASSLAELPPYEQYF. The CDR3 nucleotides read TGCGCCAGCAGCTTGGCCGAACTTCCTCCCTACGAGCAGTACTTC. Complete variable domain (other parts from reference TRBV5-1 and TRBJ2-7): KAGVTQTPRYLIKTRGQQVTLSCSPISGHRSVSWYQQTPGQGLQFLFEYFSETQRNKGNFPGRFSGRQFSNSRSEMNVSTLELGDSALYLCASSLAELPPYEQYFGPGTRLTVT.